This TCR beta chain was observed in a study of shared clonotypes between healthy human individuals (TCRdb year 2020). In terms of the full investigation: Three men and a couple of women, aged 18 to 49 years, made up the cohort. Per donor, three plates each were used for CD4 naive and CD4 memory, two for CD8 naive, and one for CD8 memory. Blood TCR repertoires of a handful of healthy adults were deeply sequenced to estimate repertoire size and the extent of clonotype sharing between individuals. Different laboratories and diverse techniques were used to prepare libraries and sequence TCR repertoires, to increase sequencing depth and limit assay-specific biases. Leukapheresis yielded between about 0.85 and 9 billion PBMCs per donor. Findings and caveats that apply to the study as a whole: Higher generation probabilities were observed for clonotypes shared by all four sorted-subset donors than for non-shared clonotypes. Estimated clonotype richness was generally larger for naive than for memory subsets. Incomplete sequencing was indicated by rarefaction of sorted-subset datasets, despite the large sequencing depth. The small number of donors limited the genetic and exposure-history diversity represented. Sampling was restricted to blood, and TCR repertoires in tissue are likely to differ from TCR repertoires in blood. Pairwise subsampling led to the expectation that sequencing depth would affect the degree of clonotype sharing among donors. When several donors were compared, the shared fraction of clonotypes was about 5.4% for naive CD4, 3.5% to 4% for naive CD8, roughly 2.3% for memory CD4, and 0.35% to 0.4% for memory CD8.

The donors were healthy, HIV-negative adults who had no recently reported acute infections or vaccinations. Only Caucasian adults living in Nashville, Tennessee, USA were represented among the donors. CD4+ T cells were enriched through magnetic negative selection, after which naive cells were positively selected on CD45RA and the remaining negative fraction served as the memory subset. Blood was obtained by leukapheresis, after which PBMCs were separated by Ficoll-Histopaque density gradient centrifugation and cryopreserved in liquid nitrogen vapor phase. Purity and quantity of every magnetically sorted T cell population were checked by analytical flow cytometry. Genomic DNA was isolated from every sorted fraction and measured by UV absorbance on a Nanodrop 2000c. This clone was seen a few times. Its antigen has not been determined. The record has no base qualities; no much larger clone is one base away.

Using the deep immunoSEQ assay, multiplex PCR amplified TCR CDR3 regions from genomic DNA. Genomic DNA extracted from each cell subset was distributed evenly over all wells of several immunoSEQ 96-well plates, and each plate served as one replicate. For sorted subsets, each replicate PCR was loaded with roughly 200 ng genomic DNA, equivalent to 30,000 or so T cell genomes. The purified libraries were quantified using a Qubit 3.0 fluorometer, sized with a Bioanalyzer 2100, and then quantified again using the KAPA Library Quantification kit. A separate single-read 150-cycle Illumina NextSeq 550 flow cell was used to sequence each immunoSEQ 96-well plate. The paper's data handling went like this. Because only junctional sequences without quality scores were contained in the immunoSEQ output, filtering matching that applied to full-length reads could not be performed. Sequences were annotated with PyIR, a Python wrapper for IgBLAST v1.9, using IMGT germline references to assign V/J genes and CDR3. Reads with weak V/J assignments (E-value above 1e-6), missing CDR3, stop codons, out-of-frame junctions, or ambiguous translated residues were removed. A V3J clonotype was defined by an identical inferred V gene, J gene, and CDR3 amino acid sequence. The percentage overlap between two repertoires was calculated by dividing the number of shared unique clonotypes by the size of the smaller repertoire. RTK rarefaction, the Chao1 estimator, and Recon v2.1 estimates of unobserved clonotypes were used to assess repertoire richness. Generation probabilities were computed with OLGA for all TCRbeta clonotypes obtained by the gDNA method from four donors. In TCRdb, the immuneACCESS table is reduced to in-frame sequences with V and J assigned. These tables do not hold every clone; where another copy was compared, an unresolved V gene accounts for under half, and the others remain unexplained. The D gene and trimming were derived from the DNA, and the V and J assignments and clone size from that table. For this sample the table gives over a million clones, of which 98% were detected only once. The ten largest clones capture less than 0.55% of the sample.

The germline V gene yields MNHNS for CDR1 and SASEGT for CDR2. The CDR3 numbers 13 residues from cysteine through phenylalanine. Just CDR3 DNA is preserved here, 39 bases in frame from base 1. Ends trimmed: V by 6 bases, J by 6 bases; bases unmatched to a gene: 5. The sequence derives from a man aged 30-40 years in good health. The chain employs TRBV6-1 and TRBJ1-5, and 7 junction bases match TRBD1. Sequencing was performed on naive CD4+ T cells sorted from blood. The sample's cell subset or site, from its label and the paper: CD45RA+ positively selected. For the CDR3, the sequence is CASRGGSGQPQHF. The sequenced DNA: TGTGCCAGCAGAGGGGGCAGCGGTCAGCCCCAGCATTTT.